What follows describes a single T cell receptor (beta chain). This clonotype was picked up many times. The target of this receptor is not known. No much larger clonotype is one base removed from it; base qualities were not supplied. This sample was included in a study of response to subunit inactivated influenza vaccine (dated by TCRdb to the late 2010s). In the study overall: To follow how T cells responded to a trivalent subunit inactivated influenza vaccine, the researchers relied on deep quantitative profiling of the T cell receptor repertoire.

Library prep was done by RT-PCR. The sequencer listed for this sample is Illumina HiSeq 2500. TCRdb reprocessed the public reads (quality trimming at Q25 with fastp, clone calling with MiXCR) and kept in-frame beta chains. Rows matching on CDR3 protein sequence are summarized as one entry with the most common DNA and genes. Here the sample has hundreds of thousands of distinct CDR3 sequences; approximately 13% occur a single time. The top ten clonotypes cover 5.5% to 7% of the sample. On the study overall, not on this receptor specifically: It was suggested by the authors that each seasonal influenza vaccination may recruit only a limited number of new T cells.

The CDR3 measures 13 amino acids from cysteine to phenylalanine. The kept DNA is CDR3 alone, 39 bases in frame from the first base. The germline V gene gives CDR1 as SGHRS and CDR2 as YFSETQ. The V end loses 1 base and the J end loses 1 base, and a stretch of 6 bases separates them. This clonotype was obtained from a man aged 50 to 59 who received an inactivated influenza vaccine. Donor details come from another sample of the same person, matched by shared clones. Material: PBMCs from blood, obtained approximately 15 days before vaccination. The sequence joins TRBV5-1 to TRBJ2-7; the D gene lacks a confident call. In nucleotide form, the sequence is TGCGCCAGCAGCTTGTCACAGTCCTACGAGCAGTACTTC. Protein translation: CASSLSQSYEQYF.